These 28 T cell receptor beta chains were all obtained from the same sample, sequenced in a study of CD8 T cells in Susac syndrome. When the RNA was reverse transcribed, random hexamers were used with an input of about 0.45 to 1 ug. MiXCR, applied by TCRdb to the immunoSEQ multiplex PCR reads, yields one record per CDR3 protein. The table includes 150,000 to 250,000 distinct CDR3 sequences, nearly 95% detected once. The sample was CD4+ T cells from PBMCs. These receptor sequences come from a human donor with multiple sclerosis.

The rearrangement links TRBV24-1 to TRBJ2-1; D tentatively reads TRBD1 or TRBD2 (6 bases each). The CDR3 is 17 amino acids. From germline, CDR1 is KGHDR and CDR2 SFDVKD. The V gene lost 2 bases and the J gene lost 6 bases, with 19 bases spanning the gap. CDR3 amino acids: CATSDSRGQREINEQFF. The CDR3 DNA follows: TGTGCCACCAGTGATTCCCGGGGGCAGAGGGAGATCAATGAGCAGTTCTTC.

The chain recombines TRBV20-1 with TRBJ2-1; 13 nucleotides match TRBD2. Germline assignment: CDR1 DFQATT and CDR2 SNEGSKA (reference sequence). CDR3 length equals 15 residues. V was clipped by 6 bases and J by 9 bases; unmatched bases: 11. The CDR3 region is CSATGLAGPTGEQFF. CDR3 DNA sequence: TGCAGTGCCACGGGACTAGCGGGACCGACGGGTGAGCAGTTCTTC.

The sample holds a few counts of this clonotype. CDR3 coding DNA: TGTGCCAGCAGTTTAAGACAGGGATCCGAGCAGTACTTC. Protein product: CASSLRQGSEQYF. This chain joins TRBV12-3 or TRBV12-4 and TRBJ2-7; TRBD1 agrees at 7 bases. The CDR3 covers 13 residues. Unmatched junction bases numbered 4, after V lost 2 bases and J lost 6 bases.

This rearrangement joins TRBV29-1 to TRBJ2-7; D not resolved. Deletions cut 6 bases from V and 0 bases from J, with 12 bases between. CDR1 SQVTM and CDR2 ANQGSEA come from the germline V gene. The CDR3 has 13 amino acids. This CDR3 reads CSVSDWVSYEQYF. The DNA for the CDR3 is TGCAGCGTGTCAGACTGGGTCTCCTACGAGCAGTACTTC.

A remark on this clonotype: A junction end diverges from the germline sequence, so it may reflect a read error. CDR3 in amino acids: CASSLESSNEQFF. The CDR3 DNA reads TGCGCCAGCAGCTTGGAATCCTCCAATGAGCAGTTCTTC. The chain employs TRBV5-1 and TRBJ2-1; no reliable D call. This CDR3 region has 13 residues. Germline assignment: CDR1 SGHRS and CDR2 YFSETQ.

This chain joins TRBV30 and TRBJ1-6; no clear D gene. The CDR3 has 15 residues. The V end was cut by 8 bases, the J end by 10 bases, with 24 bases between. CDR1 and CDR2 (germline): GTSNPN, SVGIG (reference sequence). The CDR3 spells CALGAGPPGGSPLHF. The CDR3 DNA reads as TGTGCCCTCGGCGCAGGCCCGCCCGGTGGATCACCCCTCCACTTT.

The chain links TRBV3-1 to TRBJ2-7; either TRBD1 or TRBD2 may fit D (5 bases each). The CDR3 has 12 amino acids. V was pared by 4 bases and J by 6 bases, with 10 bases between. Germline V gene sequence: CDR1 LGHDT, CDR2 YNNKEL (reference sequence). The CDR3 loop reads CASSLGGAEQYF. CDR3 DNA: TGTGCCAGCAGCCTTGGGGGTGCCGAGCAGTACTTC.

The J gene is TRBJ1-4, the V gene TRBV20-1; D call uncertain. The V gene's germline CDR1 is DFQATT and CDR2 SNEGSKA (reference sequence). V lost 6 bases, J lost 7 bases, and 9 bases lay in between. CDR3 length equals 11 residues. CDR3 region: CSALLSEKLFF. CDR3 nucleotide sequence: TGCAGTGCGCTCTTGTCTGAAAAACTGTTTTTT.

The chain uses TRBV12-3 or TRBV12-4 and TRBJ2-7; a possible D gene is TRBD1 (6 bases). The CDR3 contains 14 residues. V was trimmed by 7 bases and J by 6 bases, leaving 19 bases between them. Here the CDR3 reads CASNLEQGRGEQYF. The CDR3 DNA follows: TGTGCCAGCAATCTCGAACAGGGTCGGGGCGAGCAGTACTTC.

The rearrangement uses TRBV29-1 and TRBJ2-7; no definite D call. CDR3 length equals 13 residues. CDR1 SQVTM and CDR2 ANQGSEA come from the germline V gene. Trimming took off 4 bases at V and 3 bases at J, with 13 bases between the two ends. In DNA, the CDR3 is TGCAGCGTTGCCGGCGGCAGAAACTACGAGCAGTACTTC. Its protein product is CSVAGGRNYEQYF.

The rearrangement uses TRBV7-9 and TRBJ1-2, with a weak D call TRBD1 (5 bases). Trimming pared 6 bases from V and 0 bases from J, leaving 11 bases between. Germline lookup yields CDR1 SEHNR and CDR2 FQNEAQ (reference sequence). The CDR3 has 14 amino acids. CDR3 sequence: CASRPDSPNYGYTF. Written as DNA, the CDR3 is TGTGCCAGCAGACCTGACAGCCCTAACTATGGCTACACCTTC.

This sequence joins TRBV20-1 and TRBJ2-3; TRBD2 is a possible D gene (5 bases). This CDR3 has 12 residues. The V end lost 3 bases, the J end lost 1 base, and 5 bases lay between the germline ends. The V gene's germline CDR1 is DFQATT and CDR2 SNEGSKA (reference sequence). The CDR3 loop is CSARRGTDTQYF. The CDR3 bases are TGCAGTGCTAGGCGGGGCACAGATACGCAGTATTTT.

The rearrangement joins TRBV29-1 to TRBJ2-2, with TRBD1 matching over 7 bases. CDR3 length equals 14 residues. Germline V CDR1 and CDR2: SQVTM, ANQGSEA. Trimming took 4 bases from V and 4 from J; bases not matched to a gene: 6. CDR3 in amino acids: CSVGTGTATGELFF. The CDR3 DNA reads as TGCAGCGTTGGGACCGGGACAGCCACCGGGGAGCTGTTTTTT.

The genes are TRBV10-3 and TRBJ2-7, with 7 positions matching TRBD2. After removal of 10 bases from V and 6 bases from J, the junction contained 9 bases not matched to a gene. The CDR3 length is 12 residues. Germline assignment: CDR1 ENHRY and CDR2 SYGVKD. The CDR3: CATRGGPFEQYF. The CDR3 DNA sequence: TGTGCCACCCGGGGAGGGCCATTCGAGCAGTACTTC.

The chain employs TRBV20-1 and TRBJ2-5; D not certain. The CDR3 is made up of 13 amino acids. CDR1 is DFQATT and CDR2 is SNEGSKA in the germline V gene (reference sequence). With 1 base removed from V and 7 bases from J, the gap between germline ends came to 13 bases. The CDR3 DNA is TGCAGTGCTAGAGCAGCCCAGCTGGGGACCCAGTACTTC. Encoded protein: CSARAAQLGTQYF.

This clonotype was seen a few times. This chain joins TRBV15 and TRBJ1-5; D remains ambiguous. CDR3 length: 12 residues. V was clipped by 0 bases and J by 7 bases, with 4 bases between them. Germline loops: CDR1 LNHNV, CDR2 YYDKDF (reference sequence). For the CDR3, the DNA is TGTGCCACCAGCAGAGATACCCAGCCCCAGCATTTT. Encoded protein: CATSRDTQPQHF.

V is TRBV5-4 and J is TRBJ2-2; 8 nucleotides agree with TRBD1. J gave up 0 bases and V 3 bases, and 1 base lay outside the gene matches. The CDR3 is made up of 15 amino acids. The germline V gene encodes CDR1 SGHNT and CDR2 YYREEE (reference sequence). As DNA, the CDR3 is TGTGCCAGCAGCTCACAGGGGGCGAACACCGGGGAGCTGTTTTTT. Translation: CASSSQGANTGELFF.

With regard to this clonotype: Relative to the germline gene, one junction end is altered; a read error may explain this. This sequence joins TRBV6-2 or TRBV6-3 and TRBJ2-5, with 12 bases identical to TRBD2. Germline CDR1 and CDR2: MNHEY and SVGEGT. The CDR3 consists of 13 residues. CDR3 sequence: CASSRRLAGDVDF. The CDR3, as DNA: TGTGCCAGCAGCCGCCGACTAGCGGGGGATGTGGACTTC.

The chain combines TRBV6-1 with TRBJ2-2; 7 bases fit TRBD1. Per germline, CDR1 MNHNS and CDR2 SASEGT. The CDR3 has 16 amino acids. V lost 5 bases to trimming and J lost 1 base; unmatched junction nucleotides: 7. In nucleotides, the CDR3 is TGTGCCAGCAGTCCAATGGACAGGAGGAACACCGGGGAGCTGTTTTTT. Protein sequence: CASSPMDRRNTGELFF.

This chain connects TRBV11-2 to TRBJ2-1, with D possibly being TRBD2 (6 bases). CDR3 size: 16 residues. V was trimmed by 3 bases and J by 7 bases, leaving 19 bases between them. CDR1 and CDR2 (germline): SGHAT, FQNNGV. The CDR3 region is CASSFVARGLGNEQFF. DNA for the CDR3: TGTGCCAGCAGCTTCGTGGCGAGGGGACTGGGGAATGAGCAGTTCTTC.

The table lists this clonotype with a count of one. V and J are TRBV27 and TRBJ1-1; D unresolved. Germline V lookup: CDR1 MNHEY, CDR2 SMNVEV (reference sequence). Trimming removed 6 bases at V and 1 base at J, with 15 bases between. The CDR3 extends over 15 amino acids. CDR3 DNA: TGTGCCAGCAGCTCGCCTACGGGGAGGAACACTGAAGCTTTCTTT. Its protein is CASSSPTGRNTEAFF.

The chain carries TRBV28 and TRBJ2-7; 7 nucleotides match TRBD1. CDR3 length: 13 amino acids. V was clipped by 6 bases and J by 2 bases; unmatched bases: 4. In germline, CDR1 is MDHEN, CDR2 SYDVKM. The CDR3 sequence is CASRNGQAYEQYF. The CDR3 DNA is TGTGCCAGCAGAAATGGACAGGCCTACGAGCAGTACTTC.

The J gene is TRBJ2-7, the V gene TRBV27; 10 nucleotides align to TRBD2. J was trimmed by 4 bases and V by 6 bases; bases with no gene match: 9. This CDR3 has 15 amino acids. Germline V gene lookup returns CDR1 MNHEY and CDR2 SMNVEV (reference sequence). This chain's CDR3 is CASSNGLADRYEQYF. The DNA of the CDR3 is TGTGCCAGCAGCAATGGACTAGCGGACCGTTACGAGCAGTACTTC.

This clonotype was seen just once. The chain carries TRBV24-1 and TRBJ1-1; D gene unclear. Germline V gene data show CDR1 as KGHDR and CDR2 as SFDVKD. Trimming stripped 10 bases from V and 9 bases from J, with 17 bases between. The CDR3 runs to 12 residues. For the CDR3, the DNA is TGTGCCACTCAGGTAAAGGAAAGAAAAGCTTTCTTT. Protein sequence: CATQVKERKAFF.

The chain links TRBV19 to TRBJ2-3, with D perhaps TRBD2 (6 bases). Germline values: CDR1 LNHDA, CDR2 SQIVND (reference sequence). V dropped 5 bases and J dropped 2 bases, with 14 bases sitting between them. This CDR3 comprises 15 residues. CDR3: CASSPQRAPTDTQYF. The CDR3 bases are TGTGCCAGTAGTCCTCAGCGGGCCCCCACAGATACGCAGTATTTT. Filled out from reference TRBV19 and TRBJ2-3, the complete variable domain reads DGGITQSPKYLFRKEGQNVTLSCEQNLNHDAMYWYRQDPGQGLRLIYYSQIVNDFQKGDIAEGYSVSREKKESFPLTVTSAQKNPTAFYLCASSPQRAPTDTQYFGPGTRLTVL.

The rearrangement links TRBV30 to TRBJ1-2; no clear D gene. V lost 2 bases and J 5 bases, leaving 9 bases between the germline ends. This CDR3 region has 12 residues. Germline values: CDR1 GTSNPN, CDR2 SVGIG (reference sequence). The CDR3 DNA follows: TGTGCCTGGAGTCTCGCGGGGTATGGCTACACCTTC. Amino acids: CAWSLAGYGYTF.

As concerns this clonotype: One end of the junction varies from germline; a read error may be responsible. The chain carries TRBV20-1 and TRBJ2-6; D unresolved. The CDR3 runs to 13 residues. Germline CDR1 reads DFQATT; CDR2 reads SNEGSKA (reference sequence). The DNA of the CDR3 is TGCAGTGCAAGAGTCCCTGGGGCCAACGTCCTGACTTTC. Encoded protein: CSARVPGANVLTF.

The V gene is TRBV20-1, the J gene TRBJ2-1, with 9 bases that match TRBD2. This CDR3 comprises 15 residues. Germline V gene data show CDR1 as DFQATT and CDR2 as SNEGSKA (reference sequence). Trimming removed 2 bases from V and 3 bases from J; junction bases left unmatched: 5. Here the CDR3 reads CSARPTSGVYNEQFF. CDR3 DNA sequence: TGCAGTGCTAGACCGACTAGCGGAGTCTACAATGAGCAGTTCTTC.